Listed below are T cell receptor beta chains from one sample, sequenced in a study of blood T cell repertoires in COVID-19. Generated by immunoSEQ multiplex PCR, the TCRdb table keeps only in-frame clones and is missing some. The sample contains around 29,000 clones, 85% to 90% of which appear only once. Sequenced material: peripheral blood. These receptors were obtained from a human donor in a cohort sampled during active COVID-19. The CDR3 runs from the conserved cysteine through the conserved F or W. The D gene is left open where the match is weak. Clone sizes are given selectively: once, few, many, or a class where the clone is expanded.

v_call: TRBV5-6; clone_size: -; d_call: TRBD2; j_call: TRBJ2-5; cdr3_nt: TGTGCCAGCAGGGACTCCGGGACTAGCGGGGGGCCCGGGGAGACCCAGTACTTC; cdr3_aa: CASRDSGTSGGPGETQYF
v_call: TRBV19; clone_size: -; d_call: -; j_call: TRBJ1-5; cdr3_nt: TGTGCCACTACCCAAGGGGGTTATAGCAATCAGCCCCAGCATTTT; cdr3_aa: CATTQGGYSNQPQHF
v_call: TRBV27; clone_size: once; d_call: -; j_call: TRBJ2-7; cdr3_nt: TGTGCCAGCAGCTTGCCGGGACTGGGGGAGCAGTACTTC; cdr3_aa: CASSLPGLGEQYF
v_call: TRBV4-3; clone_size: -; d_call: TRBD2; j_call: TRBJ2-5; cdr3_nt: TGCGCCAGCAGCCAAGATCCTAGCGGGGGGGCAGAGACCCAGTACTTC; cdr3_aa: CASSQDPSGGAETQYF
v_call: TRBV4-3; clone_size: once; d_call: -; j_call: TRBJ2-7; cdr3_nt: TGCGCCAGCAGCCCGCCACGTACACTAGGGCGCTACGAGCAGTACTTC; cdr3_aa: CASSPPRTLGRYEQYF
v_call: TRBV5-4; clone_size: -; d_call: TRBD2; j_call: TRBJ2-3; cdr3_nt: TGTGCCAGCAGCTTGAATCGCGGGGGGGCAGTAGATACGCAGTATTTT; cdr3_aa: CASSLNRGGAVDTQYF
v_call: TRBV27; clone_size: -; d_call: TRBD2; j_call: TRBJ2-3; cdr3_nt: TGTGCCAGCAGTTTGCGAAGCGGGGGGGACACGCAGTATTTT; cdr3_aa: CASSLRSGGDTQYF
v_call: TRBV9; clone_size: -; d_call: TRBD1; j_call: TRBJ1-1; cdr3_nt: TGTGCCAGCAGCATAACAGGGGGCACTGAAGCTTTCTTT; cdr3_aa: CASSITGGTEAFF
v_call: TRBV27; clone_size: -; d_call: TRBD2; j_call: TRBJ2-1; cdr3_nt: TGTGCCAGCAGTTTAAGCGGGGGGGCCTACAATGAGCAGTTCTTC; cdr3_aa: CASSLSGGAYNEQFF
v_call: TRBV14; clone_size: -; d_call: TRBD2; j_call: TRBJ2-1; cdr3_nt: TGTGCCAGCAGCCAGGTTTGGGGTCTAGCGGGCCCCTACAATGAGCAGTTCTTC; cdr3_aa: CASSQVWGLAGPYNEQFF
v_call: TRBV18; clone_size: -; d_call: -; j_call: TRBJ1-2; cdr3_nt: TGTGCCAGCTCACCCCCAGACAGAGATCTTAACTATGGCTACACCTTC; cdr3_aa: CASSPPDRDLNYGYTF
v_call: TRBV4-1; clone_size: -; d_call: TRBD1; j_call: TRBJ1-2; cdr3_nt: TGCGCCAGCAGCCAAGGATCCCAGTCCGGACAGGGGCCTCCGGAATATGGCTACACCTTC; cdr3_aa: CASSQGSQSGQGPPEYGYTF
v_call: TRBV18; clone_size: -; d_call: -; j_call: TRBJ2-2; cdr3_nt: TGTGCCAGCTCACGCGGGTTCGCGAACACCGGGGAGCTGTTTTTT; cdr3_aa: CASSRGFANTGELFF
v_call: TRBV29-1; clone_size: -; d_call: -; j_call: TRBJ1-1; cdr3_nt: TGCAGCGTTGAAGTGGGCGGGGAGGAAGCTTTCTTT; cdr3_aa: CSVEVGGEEAFF
v_call: TRBV6-5; clone_size: -; d_call: TRBD1; j_call: TRBJ1-1; cdr3_nt: TGTGCCAGCATGGACAGGGGTACTGAAGCTTTCTTT; cdr3_aa: CASMDRGTEAFF
v_call: TRBV4-1; clone_size: -; d_call: TRBD2; j_call: TRBJ2-5; cdr3_nt: TGCGCCAGCAGCCAGTTCTTGAGCGGGGGGTTTCAAGAGACCCAGTACTTC; cdr3_aa: CASSQFLSGGFQETQYF
v_call: TRBV7-8; clone_size: -; d_call: TRBD1; j_call: TRBJ2-7; cdr3_nt: TGTGCCAGCAGCTTAGCCCGGGACAGGGCTTTCTACGAGCAGTACTTC; cdr3_aa: CASSLARDRAFYEQYF
v_call: TRBV19; clone_size: -; d_call: -; j_call: TRBJ1-3; cdr3_nt: TGTGCCAGTAGTACATTTTCGACGGGGAGAAACACCATATATTTT; cdr3_aa: CASSTFSTGRNTIYF
v_call: TRBV7-8; clone_size: -; d_call: -; j_call: TRBJ2-7; cdr3_nt: TGTGCCAGCAGCTTAGATAGGGGGTCCTACGAGCAGTACTTC; cdr3_aa: CASSLDRGSYEQYF
v_call: TRBV5-5; clone_size: -; d_call: -; j_call: TRBJ2-1; cdr3_nt: TGTGCCAGCAGCTTCCTGGAGGAGCAGTTCTTC; cdr3_aa: CASSFLEEQFF
v_call: TRBV9; clone_size: once; d_call: TRBD2; j_call: TRBJ2-7; cdr3_nt: TGTGCCAGCAGCGTTAGCGGGGATAACTACGAGCAGTACTTC; cdr3_aa: CASSVSGDNYEQYF
v_call: TRBV19; clone_size: few; d_call: TRBD2; j_call: TRBJ2-2; cdr3_nt: TGTGCCAGTAACAAAGCGGGGTTCCTCCCCGCGAACACCGGGGAGCTGTTTTTT; cdr3_aa: CASNKAGFLPANTGELFF
v_call: TRBV13; clone_size: -; d_call: -; j_call: TRBJ2-5; cdr3_nt: TGTGCCACCAAGCGGGCGGGCGGGAAAGAGACCCAGTACTTC; cdr3_aa: CATKRAGGKETQYF
v_call: TRBV21-1; clone_size: -; d_call: -; j_call: TRBJ1-1; cdr3_nt: TGTGCCAGCAGCAAACTAATAGGGACAGGGTGCCACTTGAACACTGAAGCTTTCTTT; cdr3_aa: CASSKLIGTGCHLNTEAFF
v_call: TRBV7-9; clone_size: -; d_call: TRBD2; j_call: TRBJ2-3; cdr3_nt: TGTGCCAGCAGCTTAGGCTCTAGCGGGGGGAGTGGGTATTTT; cdr3_aa: CASSLGSSGGSGYF
v_call: TRBV6-5; clone_size: -; d_call: -; j_call: TRBJ2-7; cdr3_nt: TGTGCCAGCAGGGAGGGGGGGACAGGAGTCTACGAGCAGTACTTC; cdr3_aa: CASREGGTGVYEQYF
v_call: TRBV4-3; clone_size: -; d_call: TRBD1; j_call: TRBJ1-1; cdr3_nt: TGCGCCAGCAGCCAAGATAGCTCGGGACAGGGGACAAACGCTGCTTTCTTT; cdr3_aa: CASSQDSSGQGTNAAFF
v_call: TRBV7-2; clone_size: -; d_call: TRBD1; j_call: TRBJ1-4; cdr3_nt: TGTGCCAGCAGCTTAAGGACAGGGGCTGAAAAACTGTTTTTT; cdr3_aa: CASSLRTGAEKLFF
v_call: TRBV29-1; clone_size: -; d_call: -; j_call: TRBJ1-1; cdr3_nt: TGCAGCGTTGAGGGGGGAGCTGAAGCTTTCTTT; cdr3_aa: CSVEGGAEAFF
v_call: TRBV2; clone_size: once; d_call: TRBD2; j_call: TRBJ2-1; cdr3_nt: TGTGCCAGCAGCAGGAGCGCTAGCGGACAACGTAGCTCCTACAATGAGCAGTTCTTC; cdr3_aa: CASSRSASGQRSSYNEQFF
v_call: TRBV7-6; clone_size: -; d_call: TRBD1; j_call: TRBJ2-7; cdr3_nt: TGTGCCAGCAGCCGGGACAGGTCAAGCGAGCAGTACTTC; cdr3_aa: CASSRDRSSEQYF
v_call: TRBV7-6; clone_size: once; d_call: TRBD1; j_call: TRBJ1-1; cdr3_nt: TGTGCCAGCAGCACCCGGACAGGGAGTACTGAAGCTTTCTTT; cdr3_aa: CASSTRTGSTEAFF
v_call: TRBV4-2; clone_size: -; d_call: -; j_call: TRBJ2-7; cdr3_nt: TGTGCCAGCAGTTGGACGGACTCAAGCTCCTACGAGCAGTACTTC; cdr3_aa: CASSWTDSSSYEQYF
v_call: TRBV7-9; clone_size: -; d_call: TRBD1; j_call: TRBJ2-3; cdr3_nt: TGTGCCAGCAGCACCTCGGGACAGGGGGGTATGGGGCAGTATTTT; cdr3_aa: CASSTSGQGGMGQYF
v_call: TRBV6-2/TRBV6-3; clone_size: -; d_call: -; j_call: TRBJ2-7; cdr3_nt: TGTGCCAGCAGCCCGACCGCGAGCGCCTACGAGCAGTACTTC; cdr3_aa: CASSPTASAYEQYF
v_call: TRBV29-1; clone_size: -; d_call: -; j_call: TRBJ2-1; cdr3_nt: TGCAGCGCCGCCCGGGGGACGGGGTACAATGAGCAGTTCTTC; cdr3_aa: CSAARGTGYNEQFF
v_call: TRBV12-3/TRBV12-4; clone_size: few; d_call: -; j_call: TRBJ1-2; cdr3_nt: TGTGCCAGCAGTTTAGAGTTCAGCTATGGCTACACCTTC; cdr3_aa: CASSLEFSYGYTF
v_call: TRBV27; clone_size: -; d_call: -; j_call: TRBJ1-2; cdr3_nt: TGTGCCAGCAGAGATCGCGTCTATGGCTACACCTTC; cdr3_aa: CASRDRVYGYTF
v_call: TRBV5-4; clone_size: -; d_call: TRBD1; j_call: TRBJ2-1; cdr3_nt: TGTGCCAGCAGCCAGGACAGGGGGGTCCACAATGAGCAGTTCTTC; cdr3_aa: CASSQDRGVHNEQFF
v_call: TRBV21-1; clone_size: -; d_call: -; j_call: TRBJ1-1; cdr3_nt: TGTGCCAGCAGCAAAGAGAGGGATGGGAACACTGAAGCTTTCTTT; cdr3_aa: CASSKERDGNTEAFF
v_call: TRBV4-2; clone_size: -; d_call: -; j_call: TRBJ1-2; cdr3_nt: TGTGCCAGCAGCCAAGAATTGGTCCAGGGTCAGGGCTACACCTTC; cdr3_aa: CASSQELVQGQGYTF
v_call: TRBV6-5; clone_size: -; d_call: -; j_call: TRBJ1-3; cdr3_nt: TGTGCCAGCAGTTACGCTGGGCTCTCTGGAAACACCATATATTTT; cdr3_aa: CASSYAGLSGNTIYF
v_call: TRBV7-2; clone_size: -; d_call: -; j_call: TRBJ2-1; cdr3_nt: TGTGCCAGCAGCTTATGGCAGGGGCTGATCAATGAGCAGTTCTTC; cdr3_aa: CASSLWQGLINEQFF
v_call: TRBV12-3/TRBV12-4; clone_size: -; d_call: TRBD1; j_call: TRBJ2-5; cdr3_nt: TGTGCCAGCAGTATTACAGGGGAAGAGACCCAGTACTTC; cdr3_aa: CASSITGEETQYF
v_call: TRBV7-6; clone_size: -; d_call: -; j_call: TRBJ2-2; cdr3_nt: TGTGCCAGCAGCCAGCGGGTTGGCACCGGGGAGCTGTTTTTT; cdr3_aa: CASSQRVGTGELFF
v_call: TRBV27; clone_size: -; d_call: -; j_call: TRBJ2-3; cdr3_nt: TGTGCCACCTTGGTACGCGGGAAACCGGATAACACAGATACGCAGTATTTT; cdr3_aa: CATLVRGKPDNTDTQYF
v_call: TRBV6-2/TRBV6-3; clone_size: once; d_call: -; j_call: TRBJ1-2; cdr3_nt: TGTGCCAGCAGTTACGGGACATCGGGCTACACCTTC; cdr3_aa: CASSYGTSGYTF
v_call: TRBV12-3/TRBV12-4; clone_size: -; d_call: -; j_call: TRBJ2-5; cdr3_nt: TGTGCCAGCAGTTTTGTCAGGAAAGAGACCCAGTACTTC; cdr3_aa: CASSFVRKETQYF
v_call: TRBV25-1; clone_size: -; d_call: -; j_call: TRBJ1-6; cdr3_nt: TGTGCCAGCAGTGAATGGGGCAGCTCCTATAATTCACCCCTCCACTTT; cdr3_aa: CASSEWGSSYNSPLHF
v_call: TRBV19; clone_size: -; d_call: TRBD1; j_call: TRBJ1-2; cdr3_nt: TGTGCCAGTAGTATAGGAGGGGGCTTCAGCTATGGCTACACCTTC; cdr3_aa: CASSIGGGFSYGYTF
v_call: TRBV5-8; clone_size: -; d_call: -; j_call: TRBJ1-5; cdr3_nt: TGTGCCAGCAGCGCCTTACATAATCAGCCCCAGCATTTT; cdr3_aa: CASSALHNQPQHF
v_call: TRBV2; clone_size: -; d_call: -; j_call: TRBJ2-3; cdr3_nt: TGTGCCAGCAGTGAAGCGCTTCGGGGGTACCACACAGATACGCAGTATTTT; cdr3_aa: CASSEALRGYHTDTQYF
v_call: TRBV28; clone_size: -; d_call: -; j_call: TRBJ2-5; cdr3_nt: TGTGCCAGCAGTTCCCCCCGACTAGGGCAAGAGACCCAGTACTTC; cdr3_aa: CASSSPRLGQETQYF
v_call: TRBV9; clone_size: few; d_call: -; j_call: TRBJ1-6; cdr3_nt: TGTGCCAGCAGCCCCTCGAGGTTTAATTCACCCCTCCACTTT; cdr3_aa: CASSPSRFNSPLHF
v_call: TRBV6-1; clone_size: -; d_call: -; j_call: TRBJ2-3; cdr3_nt: TGTGCCAGCAGTGAAGGACTCACAGATACGCAGTATTTT; cdr3_aa: CASSEGLTDTQYF
v_call: TRBV19; clone_size: -; d_call: -; j_call: TRBJ2-7; cdr3_nt: TGTGCCAGTAGTACCATCGCAGGGGGGGAGCAGTACTTC; cdr3_aa: CASSTIAGGEQYF
v_call: TRBV6-5; clone_size: -; d_call: -; j_call: TRBJ2-5; cdr3_nt: TGTGCCAGCAGTTACGTTGCGGGGCGAGAGACCCAGTACTTC; cdr3_aa: CASSYVAGRETQYF
v_call: TRBV6-5; clone_size: once; d_call: -; j_call: TRBJ2-3; cdr3_nt: TGTGCCAGCAGTTATAGTCTGGGGGGTGGAGATACGCAGTATTTT; cdr3_aa: CASSYSLGGGDTQYF
v_call: TRBV10-3; clone_size: -; d_call: -; j_call: TRBJ1-6; cdr3_nt: TGTGCCATCAGTGAGTCTCCGGGCGGGGGTAATTCACCCCTCCACTTT; cdr3_aa: CAISESPGGGNSPLHF